The present TCR beta chain was sequenced within a study of spatial heterogeneity in lung cancer. Across the study: Alpha-chain detections were consistently fewer than beta-chain detections among the sequences. Findings and caveats of the study: The appearance of ubiquitous expanded tumor TCRs in blood was greater at resection than follow-up.

As for time point: sample taken at primary tumor resection. Unsorted whole RNA samples from tumor, nontumor lung or frozen PBMC were sequenced. The donors, 70 to 80 patients with untreated early-stage non-small cell lung cancer, provided the samples. As concerns this clonotype: What it binds is not known.

Every molecule of TCR cDNA had its own unique molecular identifier. TCRdb ran MiXCR on the 5' RACE reads and lists one entry per CDR3 protein. In the table there are more than 85,000 distinct CDR3 sequences, roughly 10% of which are singletons. Material: PBMCs, obtained at surgery. The TCR was taken from a male donor with early-stage non-small cell lung cancer.

CDR3 sequence reads: CASSFGSASNQPQHF. The CDR3 nucleotides read TGTGCCAGCAGCTTTGGGTCCGCAAGCAATCAGCCCCAGCATTTT. The chain carries TRBV7-9 and TRBJ1-5; D call uncertain. The CDR3 runs 15 residues. Trimming pared 3 bases from V and 1 base from J, leaving 10 bases between. Germline V gene lookup returns CDR1 SEHNR and CDR2 FQNEAQ (reference sequence).